The sequence of this T cell receptor (beta chain) was determined in a study of blood T cell repertoires in COVID-19. The table came from immunoSEQ multiplex PCR; TCRdb's copy has only in-frame clones and leaves some out. This sample has roughly 230,000 clones; about 86% occur once, and the top ten carry approximately 4.4%. Germline V CDR1 and CDR2: LGHDT, YNNKEL (reference sequence). The CDR3 sequence is 16 residues long. The trim removed 6 bases at V and 2 bases at J, leaving 7 bases unmatched. The J gene is TRBJ2-3, the V gene TRBV3-1 (or the pseudogene TRBV3-2); 11 nucleotides agree with TRBD2. Sequencing was performed on peripheral blood. The TCR originated in a man in his fifties with active or convalescent COVID-19. As DNA, the CDR3 is TGTGCCAGCAGGTCCCTAGCGGGGGGACTCACAGATACGCAGTATTTT. Residues: CASRSLAGGLTDTQYF.